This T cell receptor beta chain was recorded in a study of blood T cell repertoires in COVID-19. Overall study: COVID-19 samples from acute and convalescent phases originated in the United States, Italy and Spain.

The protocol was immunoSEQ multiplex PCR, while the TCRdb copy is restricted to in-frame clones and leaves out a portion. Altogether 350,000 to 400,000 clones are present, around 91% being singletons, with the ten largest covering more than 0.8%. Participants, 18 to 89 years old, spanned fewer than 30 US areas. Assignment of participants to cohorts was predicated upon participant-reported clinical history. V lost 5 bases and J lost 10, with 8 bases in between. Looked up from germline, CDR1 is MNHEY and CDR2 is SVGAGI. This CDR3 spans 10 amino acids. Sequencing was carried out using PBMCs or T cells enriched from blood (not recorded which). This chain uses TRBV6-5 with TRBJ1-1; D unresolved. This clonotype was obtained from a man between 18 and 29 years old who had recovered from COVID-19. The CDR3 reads CASSNRGAFF. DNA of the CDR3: TGTGCCAGCAGTAACCGGGGAGCTTTCTTT.